This TCR beta chain was documented in a study of beta chain features in type 1 diabetes. General study points: Type 1 diabetes patients had moderately but significantly shorter TCRB CDR3s in all four CD4+ subsets.

Germline CDR1 and CDR2: SGHTA and FQGTGA. This CDR3 has 14 residues. Trimming took 5 bases from V and 0 from J, leaving 9 bases between them. Reverse transcription of all isolated RNA meant that expressed TCRB transcripts were sequenced. Sequenced by immunoSEQ multiplex PCR; TCRdb stores in-frame clones only, minus some. Among about 660,000 clones, over 12% were seen once, and the ten largest hold nearly 0.04%. A few counts support this clone. Its target is not known. The TCR originated in a man between 18 and 35 years old with type 1 diabetes. Sequencing was carried out using naive CD4+ T cells from blood. This chain uses TRBV7-3 with TRBJ2-3; D not resolved. CDR3 sequence: CASSLRRSTDTQYF. The CDR3 nucleotides read TGTGCCAGCAGCCTCCGGCGCAGCACAGATACGCAGTATTTT.